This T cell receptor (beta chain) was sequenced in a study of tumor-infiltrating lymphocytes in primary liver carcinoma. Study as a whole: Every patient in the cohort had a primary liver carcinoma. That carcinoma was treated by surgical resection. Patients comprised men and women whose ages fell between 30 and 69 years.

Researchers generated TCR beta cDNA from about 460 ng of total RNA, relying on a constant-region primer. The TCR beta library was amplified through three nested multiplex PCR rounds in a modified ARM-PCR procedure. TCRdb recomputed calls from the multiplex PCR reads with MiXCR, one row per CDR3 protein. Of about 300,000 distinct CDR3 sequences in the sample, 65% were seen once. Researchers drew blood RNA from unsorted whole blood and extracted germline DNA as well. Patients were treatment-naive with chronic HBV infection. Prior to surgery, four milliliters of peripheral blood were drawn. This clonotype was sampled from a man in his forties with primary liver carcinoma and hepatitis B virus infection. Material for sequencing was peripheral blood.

Here the CDR3 DNA reads TGTGCCAGCAGTTTACCGACCGGGACGTACATTGAAGCTTTCTTT. It translates to CASSLPTGTYIEAFF. The chain is built from TRBV28 and TRBJ1-1; D is possibly TRBD1 (5 bases). This CDR3 has 15 residues. The V and J ends lost 2 bases and 7 bases respectively, with 17 bases between them. CDR1 and CDR2 (germline): MDHEN, SYDVKM.